These 24 T cell receptor beta chains originate from one sample sequenced in a study of T cells in Graves' hyperthyroidism and ophthalmopathy. RNA transcripts served as the template for amplifying TCR beta CDR3 regions. A first-round RT-PCR of the TCR CDR3 used the HTBI primer set. TCRdb re-called the multiplex PCR reads with MiXCR, one entry per CDR3 protein. The repertoire holds about 480,000 distinct CDR3 sequences, with around 24% as singletons. The specimen was blood. Receptors originate from a woman in her 30s with Graves' ophthalmopathy.

CDR3 sequence (DNA): TGTGCCAGCAGTCTACGGCGACAGGTCACTGAAGCTTTCTTT. Translating it yields CASSLRRQVTEAFF. The V and J genes are TRBV6-5 and TRBJ1-1, with D possibly being TRBD1 (6 bases). The CDR3 is 14 residues long. Looked up from germline, CDR1 is MNHEY and CDR2 is SVGAGI. V dropped 5 bases and J dropped 4 bases, with 14 bases sitting between them.

The table lists this clonotype with many counts. In DNA, the CDR3 is TGTGCCAGCAGCGTCTTGGGGGACGGGGATGAAGCTTTCTTT. As protein: CASSVLGDGDEAFF. V and J are TRBV9 and TRBJ1-1, with D perhaps matching TRBD1 (5 bases). Germline CDR1 and CDR2: SGDLS and YYNGEE. The CDR3 has 14 residues. V was trimmed by 2 bases and J by 7 bases, leaving 15 bases between them.

This clonotype was counted many times. V usage is TRBV28 and J usage is TRBJ2-2; 8 bases line up with TRBD1. The CDR3 has 19 amino acids. V shed 10 bases, J shed 1 base, and the junction held 20 bases outside the gene matches. Germline loops: CDR1 MDHEN, CDR2 SYDVKM. CDR3 protein: CAIPESTSQGVGNTGELFF. The CDR3 DNA is TGTGCCATTCCCGAGAGTACTTCACAGGGGGTCGGGAACACCGGGGAGCTGTTTTTT.

In its sample, this clonotype was seen many times. The rearrangement links TRBV5-1 to TRBJ1-5; a possible D gene is TRBD1 (5 bases). Trimming took off 0 bases at V and 0 bases at J, with 13 bases between the two ends. CDR1 is SGHRS, CDR2 YFSETQ, per germline. The CDR3 totals 17 residues. The CDR3 coding sequence is TGCGCCAGCAGCTTGGGGGGGGGACTGTATAGCAATCAGCCCCAGCATTTT. As protein: CASSLGGGLYSNQPQHF.

The chain employs TRBV30 and TRBJ1-1; no definite D call. Germline V gene lookup returns CDR1 GTSNPN and CDR2 SVGIG (reference sequence). The CDR3 contains 13 residues. V lost 1 base to trimming and J lost 0 bases, with 6 bases between them. The CDR3 sequence: CAWSGEVNTEAFF. CDR3 DNA: TGTGCCTGGAGTGGGGAGGTGAACACTGAAGCTTTCTTT. Together with reference TRBV30 and TRBJ1-1, the CDR3 gives the full variable domain: SQTIHQWPATLVQPVGSPLSLECTVEGTSNPNLYWYRQAAGRGLQLLFYSVGIGQISSEVPQNLSASRPQDRQFILSSKKLLLSDSGFYLCAWSGEVNTEAFFGQGTRLTVV.

The CDR3 DNA is TGTGCCAGCAGCTTGGGACTAGCGGGGAGTTTAGGGGAGCTGTTTTTT. This encodes CASSLGLAGSLGELFF. The chain joins TRBV11-2 to TRBJ2-2; 13 bases are shared with TRBD2. The ends lost 3 bases at V and 8 bases at J; junction bases unmatched: 6. Germline-derived CDR1 and CDR2 are SGHAT and FQNNGV. The CDR3 totals 16 residues.

This clonotype has ten or more counts. V and J are TRBV27 and TRBJ1-5, with D possibly matching TRBD1 (5 bases). CDR1 and CDR2 from the germline V gene are MNHEY and SMNVEV (reference sequence). CDR3 length: 19 amino acids. V lost 4 bases and J lost 0, with 22 bases in between. CDR3 nucleotide sequence: TGTGCCAGCAGTTCCGCGTATATCTCCGGGGACCTTAGCAATCAGCCCCAGCATTTT. It translates to CASSSAYISGDLSNQPQHF.

The rearrangement uses TRBV12-3 or TRBV12-4 and TRBJ1-2, with D maybe TRBD1 (6 bases). Trimming left V 6 bases short and J 6 bases short, with 17 bases between. The CDR3 is made up of 14 amino acids. CDR3 amino acids: CASRIGGGRDGYTF. Here the CDR3 DNA reads TGTGCCAGCAGGATCGGAGGGGGTAGGGATGGCTACACCTTC.

This clonotype occurred once. This chain uses TRBV20-1 with TRBJ2-7, with D perhaps TRBD1 (5 bases). CDR1 DFQATT and CDR2 SNEGSKA come from the germline V gene (reference sequence). This CDR3 region has 15 residues. The V end was cut by 1 base, the J end by 3 bases, with 16 bases between. DNA of the CDR3: TGCAGTGCTAGAGGTGGGGCGCAGGGTTTCTACGAGCAGTACTTC. Translated: CSARGGAQGFYEQYF.

This clonotype was counted at least ten times. The chain couples TRBV7-6 to TRBJ2-5; D not resolved. V was clipped by 4 bases and J by 5 bases, with 8 bases between them. In germline, CDR1 is SGHVS, CDR2 FNYEAQ. CDR3 length equals 12 residues. CDR3 in amino acids: CASSSPGETQYF. As DNA, the CDR3 is TGTGCCAGCAGCTCCCCTGGGGAGACCCAGTACTTC.

This clonotype was counted at least ten times. The chain joins TRBV24-1 to TRBJ1-2; 8 nucleotides line up with TRBD1. The CDR3 is 17 amino acids. V lost 4 bases, J lost 7 bases, and 16 bases stayed unmatched. The germline V gene has CDR1 KGHDR and CDR2 SFDVKD. Written as DNA, the CDR3 is TGTGCCACCAGTGACCCCGGGACAGGACCAGTATCGGGTGGCTACACCTTC. This gives the protein CATSDPGTGPVSGGYTF.

In its sample, this clonotype was seen many times. The chain joins TRBV7-2 to TRBJ1-1; no clear D. The germline V and J ends were trimmed by 1 base and 2 bases, with 8 bases remaining between them. Germline assignment: CDR1 SGHTA and CDR2 FQGNSA. This CDR3 has 14 amino acids. CDR3 sequence (DNA): TGTGCCAGCAGCTTAGAACTGATTAACACTGAAGCTTTCTTT. Translating it yields CASSLELINTEAFF.

This clonotype has a handful of counts. This rearrangement joins TRBV15 to TRBJ2-2; D gene uncertain. Germline V gene sequence: CDR1 LNHNV, CDR2 YYDKDF (reference sequence). The CDR3 length is 13 residues. Trimming shortened V by 0 bases and J by 7 bases, and 6 bases separated the two germline ends. The CDR3 DNA reads TGTGCCACCAGCAGAGATTTAGGCGGGGAGCTGTTTTTT. Its translation: CATSRDLGGELFF. The full variable domain, completed using reference TRBV15 and TRBJ2-2, is DAMVIQNPRYQVTQFGKPVTLSCSQTLNHNVMYWYQQKSSQAPKLLFHYYDKDFNNEADTPDNFQSRRPNTSFCFLDIRSPGLGDTAMYLCATSRDLGGELFFGEGSRLTVL.

The V call is TRBV25-1, the J call TRBJ1-2; possible D gene TRBD1, 5 bases. CDR3 length: 16 residues. Looked up from germline, CDR1 is MGHDK and CDR2 is SYGVNS. The V end lost 6 bases, the J end lost 3 bases, and 20 bases lay between the germline ends. CDR3 DNA: TGTGCCAGCAGCCCTAAAGGCAGGGTAGGGCACTATGGCTACACCTTC. Residues: CASSPKGRVGHYGYTF.

There are a few counts of this clonotype. The J gene is TRBJ2-7, the V gene TRBV5-1; 7 positions agree with TRBD1. Germline V gene data show CDR1 as SGHRS and CDR2 as YFSETQ. The CDR3 covers 14 residues. The V segment lost 3 bases and the J segment 5 bases; nucleotides outside the gene matches: 8. CDR3 protein: CASSSWMRGHEQYF. The CDR3 DNA reads TGCGCCAGCAGCTCCTGGATGAGGGGGCACGAGCAGTACTTC.

The CDR3 DNA follows: TGTGCCAGCACCCGTGGGGGACACACTGAAGCTTTCTTT. Its translation is CASTRGGHTEAFF. The V gene is TRBV11-2, the J gene TRBJ1-1; a possible D gene is TRBD1 (5 bases). This CDR3 has 13 amino acids. Trimming removed 7 bases from V and 3 bases from J, with 12 bases in between. The germline V gene encodes CDR1 SGHAT and CDR2 FQNNGV.

This clonotype was seen ten or more times. CDR3 in amino acids: CASSWVYEQYF. CDR3 nucleotide sequence: TGTGCCAGCAGTTGGGTCTACGAGCAGTACTTC. The rearrangement uses TRBV6-2 or TRBV6-3 and TRBJ2-7; D is uncertain. Germline CDR1 reads MNHEY; CDR2 reads SVGEGT. V lost 4 bases to trimming and J lost 3 bases, with 4 bases between them. The CDR3 extends over 11 amino acids.

The count of this clonotype is one. The chain joins TRBV6-1 to TRBJ1-6; unclear D gene. The CDR3 loop spans 12 amino acids. CDR1 and CDR2 from the germline V gene are MNHNS and SASEGT. Trimming left V 3 bases short and J 9 bases short, with 6 bases between. The CDR3 region is CASSDAGSPLHF. The CDR3 region has the DNA TGTGCCAGCAGTGACGCAGGTTCACCCCTCCACTTT.

This clonotype has at least ten counts. This chain uses TRBV20-1 with TRBJ1-5; TRBD1 agrees at 9 bases. This CDR3 has 15 amino acids. CDR1 is DFQATT and CDR2 is SNEGSKA in the germline V gene (reference sequence). Germline trimming cut 1 base from V and 3 bases from J; bases unmatched to any gene: 4. CDR3 coding DNA: TGCAGTGCTAGAGTACAGGGGGCCTCCAATCAGCCCCAGCATTTT. Protein product: CSARVQGASNQPQHF.

This clonotype was seen repeatedly, ten times or more. The chain links TRBV12-3 or TRBV12-4 to TRBJ1-1; 11 nucleotides align to TRBD1. The junction had 9 bases not matched to a gene; V was cut back by 6 bases and J by 6 bases. This CDR3 region has 15 residues. The CDR3 DNA reads TGTGCCAGCAGCACCGGGACAGGGGGGACCGCTGAAGCTTTCTTT. Its protein is CASSTGTGGTAEAFF.

This clonotype was seen at least ten times. V usage is TRBV6-5 and J usage is TRBJ1-2, with no clear D. The CDR3 spans 12 residues. Trimming removed 5 bases at V and 5 bases at J, with 9 bases between. The germline V gene has CDR1 MNHEY and CDR2 SVGAGI. CDR3: CASSSGVYGYTF. In DNA, the CDR3 is TGTGCCAGCAGTAGCGGGGTATATGGCTACACCTTC.

This clonotype came up many times. The chain recombines TRBV7-9 with TRBJ1-2; 7 bases are shared with TRBD1. V was clipped by 5 bases and J by 5 bases; unmatched bases: 11. There are 15 residues in the CDR3. In germline, CDR1 is SEHNR, CDR2 FQNEAQ (reference sequence). The chain's CDR3 is CASSPMGGGIYGYTF. CDR3 nucleotide sequence: TGTGCCAGCAGCCCGATGGGAGGGGGCATTTATGGCTACACCTTC.

Remarks on this clonotype: A clone one base away is much larger, so this may be a read error. V usage is TRBV20-1 and J usage is TRBJ1-5, with a possible D match to TRBD1 (5 bases). Looked up from germline, CDR1 is DFQATT and CDR2 is SNEGSKA (reference sequence). The CDR3 runs 13 residues. V lost 0 bases, J lost 2 bases, and 5 bases lay in between. The chain's CDR3 is CSARDRGNQPQHF. CDR3 coding DNA: TGCAGTGCTAGAGACAGGGGCAATCAGCCCCAGCATTTT.

This clonotype has only a few counts. The chain carries TRBV20-1 and TRBJ1-5, with a possible D match to TRBD1 (5 bases). The V and J ends lost 3 bases and 7 bases respectively, with 10 bases between them. CDR1 DFQATT and CDR2 SNEGSKA come from the germline V gene (reference sequence). This CDR3 is built from 12 residues. The CDR3: CSASRVGQPQHF. In DNA, the CDR3 is TGCAGTGCTAGCAGGGTTGGCCAGCCCCAGCATTTT.